This TCR beta chain was retrieved from a study of shared clonotypes between healthy human individuals. This CDR3 is built from 17 residues. The ends were cut back, 4 bases at V and 0 bases at J, with 16 bases in the middle. Germline loops: CDR1 LGHNA, CDR2 YNFKEQ. Cells designated naive CD8 were CD45RO-negative and were positively selected for CCR7, with terminally differentiated effector memory CD45RA+ cells excluded. Generated by immunoSEQ multiplex PCR, the TCRdb table keeps only in-frame clones and is missing some. The sample has about 2.1 million clones, around 95% seen once. Source material: naive CD8+ T cells from PBMCs. The sequence was collected from a man younger than 30 in good health. Some clones in this sample may be carry-over from other donors' samples. V gene TRBV4-2 combines with J gene TRBJ2-1, with D perhaps matching TRBD2 (6 bases). CDR3 sequence: CASSPLLAGSSYNEQFF. The DNA for the CDR3 is TGTGCCAGCAGCCCCCTCTTGGCGGGAAGCTCCTACAATGAGCAGTTCTTC.